This record looks at one T cell receptor (beta chain) sequence and its context. The antigen this receptor binds is unknown. No much larger clonotype is one base removed from it; base qualities were not supplied. This specimen comes from a study of T cell repertoires in cytomegalovirus infection (dated by TCRdb to 2018 to 2020). For the study in its entirety: The peptide stimulations were aimed at well-studied HLA-B-restricted epitopes as well as recently identified HLA-C-restricted CMV epitopes, whose presentation resists viral immunomodulation. Donor HLA type was relevant to the analysis, as public TCR beta signatures indicated carriage of CMV infection together with the matching HLA type. Study-level results and caveats: In the ex vivo response, HLA-C-restricted CMV-specific TCR beta clonotypes were dominant, and in two of eight donors the single most frequent clonotype came from this HLA-C-restricted group. Carriers of CMV infection plus the relevant HLA type were discriminated by the cumulative frequency of public TCR beta family members in the study cohort and in an independent roughly 400-donor cohort.

Reading the label with the study, this specimen's treatment or condition is: in vitro stimulation with specific CMV peptide epitopes to enrich CMV-specific T cells. Sequenced on an Illumina HiSeq 1500. TCRdb handled the public reads itself, with Q25 trimming in fastp and clone calling in MiXCR, and kept productive beta chains. Records with the same CDR3 protein are collapsed into one entry carrying the most frequent genes and DNA. In all, the sample holds over 120,000 distinct CDR3 sequences, and over 30% of those were seen once. The ten top clones hold around 50% of the sample. Spanning cysteine to phenylalanine, the CDR3 consists of 15 amino acids. Solely the CDR3 DNA is kept, with 45 bases framed from the first base. CDR1 SEHNR and CDR2 FQNEAQ are derived from the germline V gene (reference sequence). Trimming accounts for 5 bases at V and 3 bases at J, while the number of junction bases matched to no gene is 7.

Here the sequenced sample was CD8+ T cells from cultured PBMCs, taken from culture after CMV antigen stimulation. Recombination connected TRBV7-9 to TRBJ1-2; 9 middle bases align to TRBD1. The TCR comes from a human donor in good health (CMV status not recorded). Some clones in this sample may be carry-over from other donors' samples. In nucleotide form, the sequence is TGTGCCAGCAGCGCCTGGACAGGGGATGACTATGGCTACACCTTC. This translates into CASSAWTGDDYGYTF.